Presented here are 4 T cell receptor beta chains from one specimen sequenced in a study of Graves' ophthalmopathy and Graves' hyperthyroidism (dated by TCRdb to between 2018 and 2020). The run used an Illumina HiSeq 2000. For repertoire sequencing, the TCR beta CDR3 regions were amplified from RNA transcripts. HTBI primers and the Qiagen OneStep RT-PCR kit were used in a first-round RT-PCR, which was followed by a second-round multiplex PCR, size selection and purification. TCRdb handled the public reads itself, with Q25 trimming in fastp and clone calling in MiXCR, and kept productive beta chains. Rows are combined by CDR3 protein, so each entry shows the most common genes and DNA. Within this sample are 500,000 to 800,000 distinct CDR3 sequences, with just over 40% of them counted one time only. The ten most abundant clones make up roughly 3% of the sample. The sample comprised peripheral blood. The source of these receptors is an adult man with Graves' ophthalmopathy.

A word on this clonotype: This may be a read error: a much more frequent sequence differs by one nucleotide. The V and J genes are TRBV11-2 and TRBJ2-5, with D possibly TRBD1 on 5 matching bases. The CDR3 sequence is 14 residues long. Germline lookup yields CDR1 SGHAT and CDR2 FQNNGV. The CDR3 region is CDSSSPQGVGTQYF. CDR3 nucleotide sequence: TGTGACAGCAGCTCCCCCCAAGGGGTAGGGACCCAGTACTTC.

This clonotype was observed many times. The rearrangement links TRBV5-6 to TRBJ1-1; unclear D gene. The CDR3 is 15 amino acids. The V end lost 0 bases, the J end lost 1 base, and 10 bases lay between the germline ends. Germline V lookup: CDR1 SGHDT, CDR2 YYEEEE. In nucleotides, the CDR3 is TGTGCCAGCAGCTTGGTACCCACAAAGAACACTGAAGCTTTCTTT. This translates into CASSLVPTKNTEAFF.

In the case of this clonotype: Just one base apart from a much larger clone, this may be a read error. The V and J genes are TRBV9 and TRBJ1-4; 8 bases match TRBD1. CDR1 SGDLS and CDR2 YYNGEE come from the germline V gene. The CDR3 loop spans 14 amino acids. The CDR3 is CASSAGTGYERLFF. The CDR3 coding sequence is TGTGCCAGCAGCGCGGGGACAGGTTATGAAAGACTGTTTTTT.

The chain links TRBV19 to TRBJ1-1, with 8 bases fitting TRBD1. The CDR3 has 17 amino acids. V shed 9 bases, J shed 5 bases, and the junction held 20 bases outside the gene matches. Per germline, CDR1 LNHDA and CDR2 SQIVND (reference sequence). Here the CDR3 reads CASSLLTGEGGTTEAFF. The CDR3 nucleotides read TGTGCCAGCAGTTTACTGACAGGGGAAGGGGGGACGACTGAAGCTTTCTTT. Drawing the rest from reference TRBV19 and TRBJ1-1, the complete variable domain is DGGITQSPKYLFRKEGQNVTLSCEQNLNHDAMYWYRQDPGQGLRLIYYSQIVNDFQKGDIAEGYSVSREKKESFPLTVTSAQKNPTAFYLCASSLLTGEGGTTEAFFGQGTRLTVV.